The 3 T cell receptor beta chains in this list originate from one sample, sequenced in a study of cytomegalovirus exposure and HLA in healthy donors. The study ran its PCR with 60 Vbeta and 13 Jbeta primers. Some clones are missing from TCRdb's copy, which holds only in-frame ones; the method was immunoSEQ multiplex PCR. In the table there are 150,000 to 200,000 clones, about 78% of which are singletons. The sequenced sample was PBMCs. The receptors originated from a male donor in good health and CMV-seronegative.

CDR3 protein: CAISPRGTTSTDTQYF. DNA of the CDR3: TGTGCCATCAGCCCCCGGGGGACGACTAGCACAGATACGCAGTATTTT. The chain combines TRBV10-3 with TRBJ2-3; D might be TRBD2 (6 bases). The CDR3 is 16 amino acids. The germline gives CDR1 ENHRY, CDR2 SYGVKD. Between the trimmed V and J ends, which lost 6 bases and 0 bases, there was a span of 16 bases.

This sequence joins TRBV27 and TRBJ1-5; D is unclear. The germline V gene encodes CDR1 MNHEY and CDR2 SMNVEV (reference sequence). V lost 4 bases, J lost 4 bases, and 5 bases lay in between. The CDR3 spans 12 residues. The CDR3 DNA reads as TGTGCCAGCAGTTCCCATAATCAGCCCCAGCATTTT. Its protein is CASSSHNQPQHF.

The gene calls are TRBV21-1 and TRBJ2-1; the tabulated D call, TRBD1, remains unverified against the DNA. TRBV21-1 is a pseudogene segment. The CDR3 loop spans 18 amino acids. CDR3 coding DNA: TGTGCCAGCAGCAAAGAGGCGGACCAGGGGGCGATATTCAATGAGCAGTTCTTC. Translating gives CASSKEADQGAIFNEQFF.